This T cell receptor beta chain was sequenced in a study of OX40 agonist ivuxolimab in advanced cancers. In the study overall: The study treated patients with ivuxolimab, an agonistic anti-OX40 (CD134) antibody.

Assay: immunoSEQ multiplex PCR; the TCRdb copy retains only in-frame clones and omits some. Of about 67,000 clones in the sample, 87% were seen once. Trimming cost V 0 bases and J 1 base, with 10 bases left between them. Germline V CDR1 and CDR2: SGHRS, YFSETQ. This CDR3 contains 15 residues. Sequencing used CD4+ or CD8+ T cells sorted from blood, obtained in a trial of the OX40 agonist ivuxolimab. The chain couples TRBV5-1 to TRBJ1-1, with D perhaps matching TRBD1 (6 bases). This receptor was taken from an adult with an advanced solid tumor such as melanoma, head and neck, liver or kidney cancer. The DNA for the CDR3 is TGCGCCAGCAGCTTGGGGACAGCACAGAACACTGAAGCTTTCTTT. It codes for CASSLGTAQNTEAFF.